The entry below describes one TCR beta chain. Its antigen is still unknown. These data come from a study of beta chain features in type 1 diabetes. The isolated RNA, all of it, was reverse transcribed, so expressed TCRB transcripts were what got sequenced. An average roughly 3.6 million reads came from naive, central memory and regulatory T cell samples. The method was immunoSEQ multiplex PCR; TCRdb's version includes in-frame clones alone and lacks a portion of them. The sample lists hundreds of thousands of clones, less than 15% occurring once. Study-wide findings and caveats: Relative to healthy donors, patients appeared to have naive, central memory and Treg TCRB repertoires that were more similar. Researchers could not determine here whether HLA type influences TCRB rearrangement.

V gave up 3 bases and J gave up 10 bases; unmatched junction bases: 14. Germline-derived CDR1 and CDR2 are MNHNS and SASEGT. This CDR3 is 16 amino acids long. Cells sorted by CD45RO/CCR7/CD25/CD127/CD95/CD27 comprised CD4+ naive, central memory, regulatory and stem cell-like memory cells. The sequence derives from a woman in her 40s in good health. The chain employs TRBV6-1 and TRBJ2-1; 8 bases line up with TRBD1. The sequenced material came from naive CD4+ T cells from blood. CDR3 sequence reads: CASSDGRQGIFREQFF. The DNA for the CDR3 is TGTGCCAGCAGTGATGGCCGACAGGGGATCTTCCGCGAGCAGTTCTTC.